The clone carrying this TCR beta chain came up many times. As yet, its antigen is unknown. The sample is drawn from a study of response to subunit inactivated influenza vaccine. MiXCR, run by TCRdb on the RT-PCR reads, gives a single entry per CDR3 protein. This table holds some 550,000 distinct CDR3 sequences, approximately 24% found once. Study-level findings and limits: It was the authors' suggestion that each seasonal influenza vaccination recruits few new T cells.

Trimming cost V 6 bases and J 0 bases, with 8 bases left between them. Germline V gene sequence: CDR1 SNHLY, CDR2 FYNNEI. The CDR3 runs 14 residues. The sample was also reused in another study, on T cells expressing NK-cell markers. Per that paper: For TCR beta, cDNA was produced by 5'RACE template switching with UMIs. Roughly 1.0-7.0% of CD8+ T cells in about six donors belonged to dominant NKG2C+ clonotypes.

This chain connects TRBV2 to TRBJ2-2; D not certain. The sequenced sample was CD4+ T cells sorted from PBMCs, obtained about 11 days after vaccination. The receptor's source is a middle-aged man who received an inactivated influenza vaccine. CDR3 amino acids: CASRRTTNTGELFF. The CDR3 nucleotides read TGTGCCAGCAGAAGGACGACGAACACCGGGGAGCTGTTTTTT.